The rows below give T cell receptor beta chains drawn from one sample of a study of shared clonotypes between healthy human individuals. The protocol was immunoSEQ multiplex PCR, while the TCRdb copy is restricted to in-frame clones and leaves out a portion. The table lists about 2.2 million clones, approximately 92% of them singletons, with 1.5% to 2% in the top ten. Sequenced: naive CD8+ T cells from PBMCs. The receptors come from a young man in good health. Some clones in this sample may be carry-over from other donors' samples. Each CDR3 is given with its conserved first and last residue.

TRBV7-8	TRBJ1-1	CASSFPERRTEAFF
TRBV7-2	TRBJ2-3	CASRLERTGSTDTQYF
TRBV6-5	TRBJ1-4	CASRGQGRSDEKLFF
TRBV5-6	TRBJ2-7	CASSLKVGTGAYEQYF
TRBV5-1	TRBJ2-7	CASRDSPLGYEQYF
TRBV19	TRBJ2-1	CASSTYPQGIAYNEQFF
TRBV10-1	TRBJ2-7	CATGQDHEQYF
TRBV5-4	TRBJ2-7	CASSPQGADYEQYF
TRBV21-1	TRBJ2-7	CASSILSGTSGIYEQYF
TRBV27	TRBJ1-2	CASSLGQGASYGYTF
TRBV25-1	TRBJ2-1	CASSDLEENNEQFF
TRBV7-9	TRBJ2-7	CASSRPGTGVYEQYF
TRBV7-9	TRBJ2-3	CASRTTSGSTDTQYF
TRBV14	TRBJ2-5	CASSQRGLGETQYF
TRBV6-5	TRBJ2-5	CASSTPGLARETQYF
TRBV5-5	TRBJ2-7	CASSLRRDTYEQYF
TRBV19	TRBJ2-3	CASTAGTDTQYF
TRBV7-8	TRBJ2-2	CASSLGGQGWVRTGELFF
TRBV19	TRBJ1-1	CASRGPGEDTEAFF
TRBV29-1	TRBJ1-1	CSGAQGIGFEAFF
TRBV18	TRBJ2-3	CASSPPAVSTDTQYF
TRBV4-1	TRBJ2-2	CASSQLVDSYTGELFF
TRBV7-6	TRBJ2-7	CASSPGPIYEQYF
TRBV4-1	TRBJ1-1	CASSQGGSMNTEAFF
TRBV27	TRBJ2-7	CASSSPGQGYYEQYF
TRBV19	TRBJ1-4	CASTTGGPNEKLFF
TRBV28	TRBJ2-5	CASSNIRQGEETQYF
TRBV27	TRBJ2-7	CASSYGGTYEQYF
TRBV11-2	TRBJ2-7	CASSLGHGYEQYF
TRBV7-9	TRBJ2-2	CASSFLPGPGELFF
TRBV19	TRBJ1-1	CASSRSSGEGTEAFF
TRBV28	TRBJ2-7	CASSLIEDEQYF
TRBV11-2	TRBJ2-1	CASSTRTSGPGYNEQFF
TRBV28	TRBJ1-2	CASKPTPGTAYGYTF
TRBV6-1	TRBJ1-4	CASSATGTNEKLFF
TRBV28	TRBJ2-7	CASIGTSLSYEQYF
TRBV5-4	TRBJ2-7	CASSSSGRAYEQYF
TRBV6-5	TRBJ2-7	CASSFSGGEQYF
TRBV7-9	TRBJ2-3	CASSLDSDTQYF
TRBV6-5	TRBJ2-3	CASSPSRADTQYF
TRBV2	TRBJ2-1	CASILAGVGNEQFF
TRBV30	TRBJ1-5	CAWGLTGQPQHF
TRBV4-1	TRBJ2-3	CASSQVGSQDTQYF
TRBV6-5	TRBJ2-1	CASSHPKSYNEQFF